This entry concerns a single T cell receptor beta chain. What it binds is not known. The data are from a study of cytomegalovirus exposure and HLA in healthy donors. Study-wide findings and caveats: With later analysis, a missense DCLRE1C variant became linked to TCR beta V- and J-gene trimming. The authors later found most CMV-associated TCR beta chains appeared HLA-restricted.

This PCR relied on a set of 60 Vbeta primers and 13 Jbeta primers. The assay was immunoSEQ multiplex PCR, and TCRdb's table has in-frame clones only and misses some. The data show 150,000 or so clones, roughly four fifths seen once. V was pared by 1 base and J by 1 base, with 7 bases between. The CDR3 sequence is 14 residues long. In germline, CDR1 is LGHNA, CDR2 YNFKEQ. The receptor was derived from a middle-aged woman in good health and CMV-seronegative. The sample taken for sequencing was PBMCs. The chain is built from TRBV4-2 and TRBJ2-5, with a tentative D call TRBD2 (5 bases). The CDR3 region is CASSQGTFQETQYF. The CDR3 DNA reads TGTGCCAGCAGCCAAGGGACTTTCCAAGAGACCCAGTACTTC.